This is a list of T cell receptor beta chains from one sample in a study of blood T cell repertoires in COVID-19. Sequencing was performed with immunoSEQ multiplex PCR; in TCRdb, only in-frame clones are kept and a portion is missing. The table includes around 200,000 clones, roughly 80% detected once. The sample consisted of peripheral blood. Source of these receptors: a woman between 45 and 60 years old with acute or convalescent COVID-19. CDR3s include the opening cysteine and the closing phenylalanine or tryptophan. A D gene is named only where the DNA matches it firmly. The size of a clone is reported for some rows only, either as once, few or many, or as a class for expanded clones.

TRBD1,TRBV15,few,TRBJ2-1,CATSFDRGRKDNEQFF,TGTGCCACCAGTTTCGACAGGGGGCGGAAGGACAATGAGCAGTTCTTC
TRBD1,TRBV6-2/TRBV6-3,-,TRBJ2-4,CASSVAGTGQNIQYF,TGTGCCAGCAGTGTCGCCGGGACAGGCCAAAACATTCAGTACTTC
TRBD2,TRBV7-2,-,TRBJ2-7,CASSLARGDLYEQYF,TGTGCCAGCAGCTTAGCGCGGGGGGATCTCTACGAGCAGTACTTC
TRBD1,TRBV19,-,TRBJ1-2,CASSPRTGGGGYTF,TGTGCCAGTAGTCCTCGGACAGGGGGAGGAGGCTACACCTTC
-,TRBV6-2/TRBV6-3,-,TRBJ1-5,CASSLSTYRSNQPQHF,TGTGCCAGCAGTTTATCTACCTACCGTTCCAATCAGCCCCAGCATTTT
-,TRBV14,-,TRBJ1-1,CASSLTGYTEAFF,TGTGCCAGCAGCCTTACAGGGTACACTGAAGCTTTCTTT
TRBD1,TRBV7-2,-,TRBJ1-5,CASSLVPGQGSRSNQPQHF,TGTGCCAGCAGCTTAGTTCCGGGACAGGGGAGTCGTAGCAATCAGCCCCAGCATTTT
TRBD1,TRBV6-2/TRBV6-3,-,TRBJ1-1,CASSSMRTGHTEAFF,TGTGCCAGCAGTTCCATGCGGACAGGGCACACTGAAGCTTTCTTT
TRBD1,TRBV28,-,TRBJ1-6,CASCFRQGYNSPLHF,TGTGCCAGCTGCTTCCGACAGGGCTATAATTCACCCCTCCACTTT
-,TRBV6-5,-,TRBJ1-2,CASCQNRVANGYTF,TGTGCCAGCTGCCAGAACAGGGTGGCAAATGGCTACACCTTC
-,TRBV2,-,TRBJ1-2,CARALRGNYGYTF,TGTGCCAGAGCCCTCAGGGGCAACTATGGCTACACCTTC
-,TRBV11-2,once,TRBJ2-7,CASSLGITTEQYF,TGTGCCAGCAGCCTCGGGATCACTACCGAGCAGTACTTC
TRBD1,TRBV6-2/TRBV6-3,-,TRBJ2-2,CASSYRQGNMGGELFF,TGTGCCAGCAGTTATCGACAGGGGAATATGGGCGGGGAGCTGTTTTTT
-,TRBV2,few,TRBJ1-1,CASSRQAYTEAFF,TGTGCCAGCAGTAGACAGGCGTACACTGAAGCTTTCTTT
TRBD1,TRBV28,-,TRBJ1-2,CAIKDTGALGAYGYTF,TGTGCCATCAAAGATACAGGGGCTCTAGGGGCCTATGGCTACACCTTC
TRBD1,TRBV9,-,TRBJ1-2,CASSEGTGGGYGYTF,TGTGCCAGCAGCGAGGGGACAGGGGGTGGATATGGCTACACCTTC
-,TRBV7-8,-,TRBJ1-2,CASSLVDSGFYGYTF,TGTGCCAGCAGCTTAGTCGATTCGGGGTTCTATGGCTACACCTTC
-,TRBV5-1,-,TRBJ1-2,CASSPMDSYYGYTF,TGCGCCAGCAGCCCGATGGACAGCTACTATGGCTACACCTTC
-,TRBV19,-,TRBJ1-3,CASSIEGSSGNTIYF,TGTGCCAGTAGTATCGAGGGCAGCTCTGGAAACACCATATATTTT
-,TRBV2,-,TRBJ1-1,CASSREGGASHTEAFF,TGTGCCAGTAGCAGGGAAGGTGGGGCTAGTCACACTGAAGCTTTCTTT
TRBD1,TRBV28,-,TRBJ2-7,CASSSLVKPGQGYEQYF,TGTGCCAGCAGTTCCCTGGTCAAACCGGGACAGGGCTACGAGCAGTACTTC
TRBD1,TRBV6-2/TRBV6-3,-,TRBJ2-2,CASSFRGQENTGELFF,TGTGCCAGCAGTTTCAGGGGGCAGGAGAACACCGGGGAGCTGTTTTTT
-,TRBV4-1,few,TRBJ2-1,CASSTLTGSSYNEQFF,TGCGCCAGCAGCACCCTCACCGGGAGCTCCTACAATGAGCAGTTCTTC
-,TRBV27,-,TRBJ2-2,CASTRVAGTGELFF,TGTGCCAGCACAAGAGTGGCGGGGACCGGGGAGCTGTTTTTT
-,TRBV7-8,-,TRBJ1-1,CASSLFSRRQLNTEAFF,TGTGCCAGCAGCTTATTTTCGCGGAGACAGTTGAACACTGAAGCTTTCTTT
TRBD1,TRBV7-9,-,TRBJ2-2,CASSTGQGLVGELFF,TGTGCCAGCAGCACCGGACAGGGCTTGGTCGGGGAGCTGTTTTTT
TRBD1,TRBV27,few,TRBJ2-7,CASRQGVWQYF,TGTGCCAGTCGACAGGGGGTCTGGCAGTACTTC
-,TRBV7-2,-,TRBJ2-7,CASSLYLRGHEQYF,TGTGCCAGCAGCCTATACCTCAGGGGCCACGAGCAGTACTTC
-,TRBV25-1,-,TRBJ1-1,CASRALLGATEAFF,TGTGCCAGCAGGGCTTTATTAGGAGCAACTGAAGCTTTCTTT
TRBD1,TRBV19,-,TRBJ1-3,CASSLPGQMGNTIYF,TGTGCCAGTAGCTTACCGGGACAGATGGGAAACACCATATATTTT
-,TRBV2,-,TRBJ2-3,CASSDPPTDTQYF,TGTGCCAGCAGTGATCCCCCAACAGATACGCAGTATTTT
TRBD1,TRBV19,-,TRBJ2-7,CASSLKPGQGYEQYF,TGTGCCAGTAGTCTGAAACCGGGACAGGGCTACGAGCAGTACTTC
TRBD1,TRBV4-2,-,TRBJ2-1,CASTGDRNNEQFF,TGTGCCAGCACCGGGGACAGGAACAATGAGCAGTTCTTC
-,TRBV5-1,-,TRBJ1-2,CASSPDSNYGYTF,TGCGCCAGCAGCCCGGACAGCAACTATGGCTACACCTTC
TRBD2,TRBV4-1,-,TRBJ2-3,CASSQEGAASGDTQYF,TGCGCCAGCAGCCAAGAGGGGGCCGCTAGCGGGGATACGCAGTATTTT
-,TRBV6-2/TRBV6-3,-,TRBJ1-1,CASSYSARISLNTEAFF,TGTGCCAGCAGTTACTCGGCCAGGATTTCCCTGAACACTGAAGCTTTCTTT
TRBD1,TRBV28,-,TRBJ1-2,CASSLRDRGYGYTF,TGTGCCAGCAGTTTGAGAGACAGGGGCTATGGCTACACCTTC
-,TRBV14,-,TRBJ2-3,CASSQDRRSGTQYF,TGTGCCAGCAGCCAAGATAGGAGGAGTGGTACGCAGTATTTT
TRBD2,TRBV5-1,-,TRBJ2-1,CASSFGTSDNEQFF,TGCGCCAGCAGCTTCGGGACTAGCGACAATGAGCAGTTCTTC
-,TRBV5-1,few,TRBJ1-3,CASRFDTGVADTIYF,TGCGCCAGCAGGTTCGATACGGGAGTAGCGGACACCATATATTTT
-,TRBV6-5,-,TRBJ2-1,CASSLGSTYNEQFF,TGTGCCAGCAGTCTGGGCAGCACCTACAATGAGCAGTTCTTC
TRBD1,TRBV5-6,-,TRBJ2-7,CASAMVFGTGFYEQYF,TGTGCCAGCGCCATGGTTTTCGGGACAGGGTTCTACGAGCAGTACTTC
-,TRBV5-1,few,TRBJ1-1,CASSSGQPNTEAFF,TGCGCCAGCAGCTCCGGACAGCCGAACACTGAAGCTTTCTTT
-,TRBV10-3,-,TRBJ1-3,CAISATGGTGNTIYF,TGTGCCATCAGTGCGACTGGGGGCACTGGAAACACCATATATTTT
-,TRBV28,-,TRBJ2-3,CASSQGGATDTQYF,TGTGCCAGCAGTCAAGGCGGAGCAACAGATACGCAGTATTTT
TRBD1,TRBV5-1,-,TRBJ1-3,CASSRNVGQGVNTIYF,TGCGCCAGCAGCCGAAACGTTGGACAGGGGGTAAACACCATATATTTT
-,TRBV5-4,-,TRBJ2-7,CASSLERPPGEQYF,TGTGCCAGCAGCTTGGAACGCCCGCCGGGCGAGCAGTACTTC
-,TRBV21-1,once,TRBJ2-7,CASSKETSSYEQYF,TGTGCCAGCAGCAAAGAAACGAGCTCCTACGAGCAGTACTTC
-,TRBV6-2/TRBV6-3,-,TRBJ2-7,CASSYLSGPSYEQYF,TGTGCCAGCAGTTACTTGTCAGGGCCCTCCTACGAGCAGTACTTC
TRBD1,TRBV18,-,TRBJ2-7,CASSPGTGVSEQYF,TGTGCCAGCTCACCAGGGACAGGGGTTAGCGAGCAGTACTTC
-,TRBV18,-,TRBJ2-1,CASSPGLGLDEQFF,TGTGCCAGCTCACCCGGACTTGGGCTCGATGAGCAGTTCTTC
-,TRBV5-6,once,TRBJ2-2,CASSLYRAKSTGELFF,TGTGCCAGCAGCTTGTACAGGGCGAAGTCCACCGGGGAGCTGTTTTTT
TRBD1,TRBV9,-,TRBJ2-7,CASSVSWTGGEQYF,TGTGCCAGCAGCGTTTCGTGGACAGGGGGCGAGCAGTACTTC
-,TRBV4-1,-,TRBJ1-2,CASSLDTTGLSYSYTF,TGCGCCAGCAGCCTAGACACGACAGGACTTTCCTATAGCTACACCTTC
-,TRBV28,-,TRBJ1-4,CASGGAANEKLFF,TGTGCCAGCGGAGGGGCCGCTAATGAAAAACTGTTTTTT